A selection of T cell receptor beta chains follows, all from one sample in a study of blood T cell repertoires in COVID-19. Libraries were prepared by immunoSEQ multiplex PCR; TCRdb keeps only in-frame clonotypes and omits some of them. The sample consists of roughly 74,000 clones, roughly 86% of them appearing once. The sequenced sample consisted of peripheral blood. The receptors were sampled from a man between 65 and 80 years old with acute or convalescent COVID-19. Each CDR3 is given with its conserved first and last residue. The order of the fields is D gene, V gene, J gene, clone size, CDR3 protein, CDR3 DNA. A D gene is named only where the DNA matches it firmly. Size is stated for part of the rows, as once, few or many counts, or as a class when the clone is expanded.

d_gene: NA
v_gene: TRBV19
j_gene: TRBJ1-5
abundance: NA
CDR3aa: CASRLGGTQPQHF
CDR3nt: TGTGCCAGTAGACTGGGGGGGACTCAGCCCCAGCATTTT

d_gene: NA
v_gene: TRBV6-5
j_gene: TRBJ2-2
abundance: NA
CDR3aa: CASSYQNTGELFF
CDR3nt: TGTGCCAGCAGCTACCAGAACACCGGGGAGCTGTTTTTT

d_gene: NA
v_gene: TRBV7-3
j_gene: TRBJ2-2
abundance: NA
CDR3aa: CASSPPSAGIVGNTGELFF
CDR3nt: TGTGCCAGCAGCCCACCAAGCGCGGGTATAGTGGGGAACACCGGGGAGCTGTTTTTT

d_gene: TRBD1
v_gene: TRBV25-1
j_gene: TRBJ2-1
abundance: NA
CDR3aa: CASSGPGQGASNEQFF
CDR3nt: TGTGCCAGCAGTGGCCCGGGACAGGGGGCATCCAATGAGCAGTTCTTC

d_gene: TRBD1
v_gene: TRBV6-2/TRBV6-3
j_gene: TRBJ1-1
abundance: many
CDR3aa: CASSTTGGTEAFF
CDR3nt: TGTGCCAGCAGTACCACAGGGGGCACTGAAGCTTTCTTT

d_gene: NA
v_gene: TRBV27
j_gene: TRBJ2-7
abundance: NA
CDR3aa: CASSHGSGTYEQYF
CDR3nt: TGTGCCAGCAGCCACGGGAGTGGTACCTACGAGCAGTACTTC

d_gene: TRBD1
v_gene: TRBV6-4
j_gene: TRBJ2-7
abundance: NA
CDR3aa: CASSGPRTGAGEQYF
CDR3nt: TGTGCCAGCAGTGGCCCAAGAACAGGGGCCGGCGAGCAGTACTTC

d_gene: NA
v_gene: TRBV19
j_gene: TRBJ1-3
abundance: NA
CDR3aa: CASSIEHFSGNTIYF
CDR3nt: TGTGCCAGTAGTATTGAGCACTTCTCTGGAAACACCATATATTTT

d_gene: TRBD2
v_gene: TRBV28
j_gene: TRBJ2-4
abundance: few
CDR3aa: CASSRTAGGNIQYF
CDR3nt: TGTGCCAGCAGTCGGACGGCCGGGGGGAACATTCAGTACTTC

d_gene: NA
v_gene: TRBV2
j_gene: TRBJ2-3
abundance: NA
CDR3aa: CASSEISTDTQYF
CDR3nt: TGTGCCAGCAGTGAAATCTCCACAGATACGCAGTATTTT

d_gene: NA
v_gene: TRBV25-1
j_gene: TRBJ1-6
abundance: NA
CDR3aa: CASSASEFGGLGPLHF
CDR3nt: TGTGCCAGCAGTGCCAGTGAGTTCGGGGGATTAGGTCCCCTCCACTTT

d_gene: NA
v_gene: TRBV28
j_gene: TRBJ1-5
abundance: NA
CDR3aa: CASSQRSTGSNQPQHF
CDR3nt: TGTGCCAGCAGTCAAAGGTCGACAGGATCCAATCAGCCCCAGCATTTT

d_gene: NA
v_gene: TRBV7-2
j_gene: TRBJ2-5
abundance: NA
CDR3aa: CASSGGREETQYF
CDR3nt: TGTGCCAGCAGCGGAGGACGGGAAGAGACCCAGTACTTC

d_gene: TRBD1
v_gene: TRBV6-5
j_gene: TRBJ1-5
abundance: NA
CDR3aa: CASILGGQGLQPQHF
CDR3nt: TGTGCCAGCATTCTTGGGGGACAGGGTCTACAGCCCCAGCATTTT

d_gene: NA
v_gene: TRBV11-2
j_gene: TRBJ2-7
abundance: NA
CDR3aa: CASSLSIGDREQYF
CDR3nt: TGTGCCAGCAGCTTATCAATCGGGGATCGGGAGCAGTACTTC

d_gene: NA
v_gene: TRBV27
j_gene: TRBJ1-6
abundance: NA
CDR3aa: CASRPSTYNSPLHF
CDR3nt: TGTGCCAGCAGGCCAAGCACCTATAATTCACCCCTCCACTTT

d_gene: TRBD2
v_gene: TRBV2
j_gene: TRBJ2-3
abundance: NA
CDR3aa: CASSKTSVLPTDTQYF
CDR3nt: TGTGCCAGCAGCAAGACTAGCGTTCTTCCCACAGATACGCAGTATTTT

d_gene: TRBD1
v_gene: TRBV29-1
j_gene: TRBJ2-3
abundance: NA
CDR3aa: CSAKKGQGNTDTQYF
CDR3nt: TGCAGCGCTAAGAAGGGACAGGGGAACACAGATACGCAGTATTTT

d_gene: TRBD2
v_gene: TRBV3-1/TRBV3-2
j_gene: TRBJ2-5
abundance: NA
CDR3aa: CASSGLAGAQETQYF
CDR3nt: TGTGCCAGCAGCGGACTAGCGGGGGCCCAAGAGACCCAGTACTTC

d_gene: TRBD1
v_gene: TRBV7-2
j_gene: TRBJ1-3
abundance: NA
CDR3aa: CASSPDRVSGNTIYF
CDR3nt: TGTGCCAGCAGCCCGGACAGGGTTAGTGGAAACACCATATATTTT

d_gene: NA
v_gene: TRBV6-4
j_gene: TRBJ1-1
abundance: NA
CDR3aa: CASRAGSMNTEAFF
CDR3nt: TGTGCCAGCAGGGCCGGGAGTATGAACACTGAAGCTTTCTTT

d_gene: TRBD1
v_gene: TRBV20-1
j_gene: TRBJ1-3
abundance: NA
CDR3aa: CSASRDSQGTGNTIYF
CDR3nt: TGCAGTGCTAGTCGGGACAGCCAGGGAACTGGAAACACCATATATTTT

d_gene: TRBD1
v_gene: TRBV5-1
j_gene: TRBJ2-4
abundance: NA
CDR3aa: CASSDTGTGYTIQYF
CDR3nt: TGCGCCAGCAGCGACACCGGGACAGGGTACACCATTCAGTACTTC

d_gene: TRBD2
v_gene: TRBV7-2
j_gene: TRBJ2-1
abundance: NA
CDR3aa: CASSLDGTSGGGPEQFF
CDR3nt: TGTGCCAGCAGCTTAGATGGGACTAGCGGGGGGGGTCCTGAGCAGTTCTTC

d_gene: TRBD1
v_gene: TRBV29-1
j_gene: TRBJ2-5
abundance: NA
CDR3aa: CSVEPGQEETQYF
CDR3nt: TGCAGCGTTGAGCCGGGACAGGAAGAGACCCAGTACTTC

d_gene: NA
v_gene: TRBV7-7
j_gene: TRBJ2-5
abundance: NA
CDR3aa: CASSTSGSPGETQYF
CDR3nt: TGTGCTAGCAGCACCTCAGGGTCCCCGGGAGAGACCCAGTACTTC

d_gene: TRBD1
v_gene: TRBV19
j_gene: TRBJ1-1
abundance: NA
CDR3aa: CASSAGTGRAVNTEAFF
CDR3nt: TGTGCCAGTAGTGCCGGGACAGGGAGGGCGGTGAACACTGAAGCTTTCTTT

d_gene: TRBD1
v_gene: TRBV15
j_gene: TRBJ1-3
abundance: once
CDR3aa: CATSRAPTGVTIYF
CDR3nt: TGTGCCACCAGCAGAGCTCCTACAGGGGTCACCATATATTTT

d_gene: NA
v_gene: TRBV5-1
j_gene: TRBJ2-1
abundance: once
CDR3aa: CASSPAVINEQFF
CDR3nt: TGCGCCAGCAGCCCTGCAGTGATCAATGAGCAGTTCTTC

d_gene: TRBD2
v_gene: TRBV7-8
j_gene: TRBJ2-1
abundance: few
CDR3aa: CASSLALLAGAEQFF
CDR3nt: TGTGCCAGCAGCTTAGCATTACTAGCGGGAGCGGAGCAGTTCTTC

d_gene: TRBD1
v_gene: TRBV30
j_gene: TRBJ2-7
abundance: NA
CDR3aa: CAWSVGGQGIYEQYF
CDR3nt: TGTGCCTGGAGTGTAGGAGGACAGGGTATCTACGAGCAGTACTTC

d_gene: TRBD1
v_gene: TRBV3-1/TRBV3-2
j_gene: TRBJ1-1
abundance: NA
CDR3aa: CASDPWGQGLGSTEAFF
CDR3nt: TGTGCCAGCGATCCCTGGGGACAGGGGTTGGGGAGCACTGAAGCTTTCTTT

d_gene: NA
v_gene: TRBV5-1
j_gene: TRBJ2-5
abundance: NA
CDR3aa: CASSLDRGGETQYF
CDR3nt: TGCGCCAGCAGCTTGGATCGGGGTGGGGAGACCCAGTACTTC

d_gene: NA
v_gene: TRBV29-1
j_gene: TRBJ2-2
abundance: NA
CDR3aa: CSVEVRVGGELFF
CDR3nt: TGCAGCGTTGAAGTCCGGGTGGGCGGGGAGCTGTTTTTT

d_gene: NA
v_gene: TRBV5-1
j_gene: TRBJ2-5
abundance: NA
CDR3aa: CASTQWKGRGETQYF
CDR3nt: TGCGCCAGCACCCAGTGGAAGGGACGGGGGGAGACCCAGTACTTC

d_gene: NA
v_gene: TRBV19
j_gene: TRBJ2-7
abundance: NA
CDR3aa: CASSSLDSYEQYF
CDR3nt: TGTGCCAGTAGTTCCCTCGACAGCTACGAGCAGTACTTC

d_gene: TRBD2
v_gene: TRBV7-3
j_gene: TRBJ2-1
abundance: many
CDR3aa: CASSSGRREGNEQFF
CDR3nt: TGTGCCAGCAGCTCCGGTCGTAGGGAGGGCAATGAGCAGTTCTTC

d_gene: TRBD1
v_gene: TRBV9
j_gene: TRBJ1-1
abundance: NA
CDR3aa: CASSVFTGVNTEAFF
CDR3nt: TGTGCCAGCAGCGTCTTCACAGGGGTGAACACTGAAGCTTTCTTT

d_gene: NA
v_gene: TRBV5-1
j_gene: TRBJ2-5
abundance: NA
CDR3aa: CASSQAGRLQETQYF
CDR3nt: TGCGCCAGCAGCCAGGCGGGCAGACTCCAAGAGACCCAGTACTTC

d_gene: TRBD1
v_gene: TRBV25-1
j_gene: TRBJ1-1
abundance: NA
CDR3aa: CASSEARDRNLVF
CDR3nt: TGTGCCAGCAGTGAGGCGAGGGACAGAAATCTAGTTTTT

d_gene: NA
v_gene: TRBV6-1
j_gene: TRBJ2-7
abundance: NA
CDR3aa: CASSEGRVDEQYF
CDR3nt: TGTGCCAGCAGTGAGGGCAGGGTCGACGAGCAGTACTTC

d_gene: TRBD1
v_gene: TRBV19
j_gene: TRBJ1-3
abundance: once
CDR3aa: CASRITGQSVRNTIYF
CDR3nt: TGTGCCAGTAGAATTACGGGACAGTCTGTGAGAAACACCATATATTTT

d_gene: NA
v_gene: TRBV6-5
j_gene: TRBJ2-2
abundance: NA
CDR3aa: CATRFGSGTGELFF
CDR3nt: TGTGCCACTCGCTTTGGGAGCGGCACCGGGGAGCTGTTTTTT

d_gene: TRBD1
v_gene: TRBV29-1
j_gene: TRBJ1-2
abundance: NA
CDR3aa: CSVSGTGTSYGYTF
CDR3nt: TGCAGCGTTTCCGGGACAGGGACGTCTTATGGCTACACCTTC

d_gene: TRBD2
v_gene: TRBV19
j_gene: TRBJ2-1
abundance: NA
CDR3aa: CASSITMAGGPGEQFF
CDR3nt: TGTGCCAGTAGTATAACGATGGCGGGGGGGCCGGGTGAGCAGTTCTTC

d_gene: NA
v_gene: TRBV19
j_gene: TRBJ2-7
abundance: NA
CDR3aa: CASSINQALGKQYF
CDR3nt: TGTGCCAGTAGTATTAATCAGGCCCTCGGGAAGCAGTACTTC

d_gene: NA
v_gene: TRBV5-1
j_gene: TRBJ1-4
abundance: NA
CDR3aa: CASSLAIYEKLFF
CDR3nt: TGCGCCAGCAGCTTGGCCATTTATGAAAAACTGTTTTTT

d_gene: TRBD1
v_gene: TRBV19
j_gene: TRBJ1-2
abundance: NA
CDR3aa: CASANRGSNYGYTF
CDR3nt: TGTGCCAGTGCAAACAGGGGTTCTAACTATGGCTACACCTTC

d_gene: TRBD2
v_gene: TRBV2
j_gene: TRBJ2-1
abundance: NA
CDR3aa: CASSYSGLAGVYNEQFF
CDR3nt: TGTGCCAGCAGTTACTCGGGACTAGCGGGGGTATACAATGAGCAGTTCTTC

d_gene: NA
v_gene: TRBV18
j_gene: TRBJ1-1
abundance: NA
CDR3aa: CASSPDPTGRGTEAFF
CDR3nt: TGTGCCAGCTCACCCGACCCCACAGGGAGGGGGACTGAAGCTTTCTTT

d_gene: TRBD1
v_gene: TRBV28
j_gene: TRBJ1-6
abundance: NA
CDR3aa: CASCQPGQGDSPLHF
CDR3nt: TGTGCCAGCTGTCAACCGGGACAGGGGGATTCACCCCTCCACTTT

d_gene: NA
v_gene: TRBV5-5
j_gene: TRBJ2-5
abundance: NA
CDR3aa: CASSLKGAETQYF
CDR3nt: TGTGCCAGCAGCTTAAAGGGAGCTGAGACCCAGTACTTC

d_gene: TRBD1
v_gene: TRBV2
j_gene: TRBJ1-3
abundance: NA
CDR3aa: CASSVGTGFSGNTIYF
CDR3nt: TGTGCCAGCAGTGTGGGGACAGGGTTCTCTGGAAACACCATATATTTT